The 5 T cell receptor beta chains reported below all come from one sample, sequenced in a study of T cells after posttransplantation cyclophosphamide (dated by TCRdb to 2016 to 2018). Library method: the immunoSEQ multiplex PCR assay. TCRdb limited this immuneACCESS table to in-frame rearrangements with V and J called. A share of clones is missing; checked studies link under half to unresolved V genes, and the rest is unexplained. The sample counts more than 8,500 clones, each observed more than once. The ten largest make up approximately 3.6% of the sample. The treatment or condition label, as the study defines it: high-dose cyclophosphamide on days +3 and +4 as single-agent GVHD prophylaxis. Patients in the PTCy group got busulfan and fludarabine conditioning, a marrow graft from a related or unrelated donor, and cyclophosphamide on days +3 and +4. The sample consisted of PBMCs, taken roughly 350 days after allogeneic stem cell transplant with posttransplant cyclophosphamide. The receptors stem from a male patient in his fifties who received an allogeneic stem cell transplant from a related donor and was CMV-positive. Donor T cells from the graft may be present among the T cells after a transplant.

The sample holds many counts of this clone. The chain joins TRBV6-6 to TRBJ2-1, with TRBD1 matching over 8 bases. The CDR3 length is 15 residues. J was trimmed by 1 base and V by 5 bases; bases with no gene match: 4. The germline V gene encodes CDR1 MNHNY and CDR2 SVGAGI (reference sequence). The CDR3 sequence: CASSPRQGSYNEQFF. The CDR3 DNA sequence: TGTGCCAGCAGTCCCCGACAGGGGTCCTACAATGAGCAGTTCTTC.

The sample holds many counts of this clone. This chain links TRBV5-5 with TRBJ2-7; TRBD1 might be the D (5 bases). CDR1 is SGHKS, CDR2 YYEKEE, per germline (reference sequence). The CDR3 spans 14 residues. V lost 4 bases to trimming and J lost 0 bases, with 11 bases between them. The CDR3 reads CASSVTGSSYEQYF. The CDR3 DNA follows: TGTGCCAGCAGCGTTACAGGTTCCTCCTACGAGCAGTACTTC.

This clone was picked up many times. V usage is TRBV7-9 and J usage is TRBJ2-7; 11 nucleotides match TRBD2. CDR1 and CDR2 (germline): SEHNR, FQNEAQ (reference sequence). With V trimmed by 6 bases and J by 0 bases, 10 bases remained unmatched. The CDR3 extends over 17 amino acids. The CDR3 sequence: CASRQGRGLADSYEQYF. The CDR3 bases are TGTGCCAGCAGACAAGGACGGGGACTAGCGGACTCCTACGAGCAGTACTTC.

This clone was recorded many times. The rearrangement links TRBV9 to TRBJ1-1; TRBD1 is a possible D gene (5 bases). This CDR3 has 13 amino acids. Per germline, CDR1 SGDLS and CDR2 YYNGEE. V gave up 4 bases and J gave up 6 bases, with 13 bases separating them. DNA for the CDR3: TGTGCCAGCAGCTCTGGTACAGGCGCTGAAGCTTTCTTT. Translated: CASSSGTGAEAFF.

At least ten counts were recorded for this clone. V is TRBV5-5 and J is TRBJ2-1; 9 bases are shared with TRBD1. With 4 bases clipped from V and 5 bases from J, the junction kept 1 base outside the gene matches. There are 13 residues in the CDR3. Germline V gene lookup returns CDR1 SGHKS and CDR2 YYEKEE (reference sequence). In DNA, the CDR3 is TGTGCCAGCAGCCGGGACAGGGACAATGAGCAGTTCTTC. It yields the protein CASSRDRDNEQFF. The whole variable domain, remainder taken from reference TRBV5-5 and TRBJ2-1, is DAGVTQSPTHLIKTRGQQVTLRCSPISGHKSVSWYQQVLGQGPQFIFQYYEKEERGRGNFPDRFSARQFPNYSSELNVNALLLGDSALYLCASSRDRDNEQFFGPGTRLTVL.